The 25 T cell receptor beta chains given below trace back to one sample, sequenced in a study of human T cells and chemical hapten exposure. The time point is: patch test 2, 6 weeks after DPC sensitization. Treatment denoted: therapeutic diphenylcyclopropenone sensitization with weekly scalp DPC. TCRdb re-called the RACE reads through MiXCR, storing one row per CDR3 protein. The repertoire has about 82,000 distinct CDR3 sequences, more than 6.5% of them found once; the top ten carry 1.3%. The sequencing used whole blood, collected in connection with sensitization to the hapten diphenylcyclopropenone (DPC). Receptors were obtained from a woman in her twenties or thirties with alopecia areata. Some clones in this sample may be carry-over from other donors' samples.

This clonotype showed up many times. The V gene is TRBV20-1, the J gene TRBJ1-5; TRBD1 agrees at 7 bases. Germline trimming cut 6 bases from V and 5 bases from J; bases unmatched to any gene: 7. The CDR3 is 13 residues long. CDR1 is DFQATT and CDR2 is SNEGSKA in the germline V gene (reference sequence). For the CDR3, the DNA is TGCAGTGCAAGGGGACAGTTGGATCAGCCCCAGCATTTT. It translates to CSARGQLDQPQHF.

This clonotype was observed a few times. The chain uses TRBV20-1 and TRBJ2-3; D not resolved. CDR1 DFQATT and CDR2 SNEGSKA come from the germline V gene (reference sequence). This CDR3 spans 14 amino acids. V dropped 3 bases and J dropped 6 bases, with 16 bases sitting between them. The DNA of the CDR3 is TGCAGTGCTAGCGGGCCAATGTGGTACGATACGCAGTATTTT. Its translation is CSASGPMWYDTQYF.

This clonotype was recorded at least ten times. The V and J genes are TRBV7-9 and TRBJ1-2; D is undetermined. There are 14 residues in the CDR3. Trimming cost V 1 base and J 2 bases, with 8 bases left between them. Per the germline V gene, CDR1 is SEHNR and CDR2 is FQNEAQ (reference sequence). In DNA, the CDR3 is TGTGCCAGCAGCTTAGATACACTAAACTATGGCTACACCTTC. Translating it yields CASSLDTLNYGYTF. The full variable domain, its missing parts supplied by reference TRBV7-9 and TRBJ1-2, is DTGVSQNPRHKITKRGQNVTFRCDPISEHNRLYWYRQTLGQGPEFLTYFQNEAQLEKSRLLSDRFSAERPKGSFSTLEIQRTEQGDSAMYLCASSLDTLNYGYTFGSGTRLTVV.

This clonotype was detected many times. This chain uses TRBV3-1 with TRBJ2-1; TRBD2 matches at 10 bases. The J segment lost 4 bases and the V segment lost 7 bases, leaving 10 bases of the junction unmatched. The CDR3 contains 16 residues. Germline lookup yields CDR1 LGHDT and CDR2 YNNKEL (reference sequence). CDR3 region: CASTQDGGLAYNEQFF. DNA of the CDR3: TGTGCCAGCACCCAGGACGGGGGACTAGCGTACAATGAGCAGTTCTTC.

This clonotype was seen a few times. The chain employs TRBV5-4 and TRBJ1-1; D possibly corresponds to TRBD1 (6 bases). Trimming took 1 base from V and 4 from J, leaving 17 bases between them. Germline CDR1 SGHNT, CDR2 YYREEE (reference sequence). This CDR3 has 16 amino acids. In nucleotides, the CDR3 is TGTGCCAGCAGCTTGACAGGGCGGATTGTCGGCACTGAAGCTTTCTTT. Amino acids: CASSLTGRIVGTEAFF.

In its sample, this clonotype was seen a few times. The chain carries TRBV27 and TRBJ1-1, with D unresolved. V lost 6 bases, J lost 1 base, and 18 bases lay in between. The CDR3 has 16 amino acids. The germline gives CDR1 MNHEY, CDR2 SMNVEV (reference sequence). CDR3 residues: CASSETQYGRNTEAFF. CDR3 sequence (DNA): TGTGCCAGCAGCGAAACCCAGTATGGTAGGAACACTGAAGCTTTCTTT.

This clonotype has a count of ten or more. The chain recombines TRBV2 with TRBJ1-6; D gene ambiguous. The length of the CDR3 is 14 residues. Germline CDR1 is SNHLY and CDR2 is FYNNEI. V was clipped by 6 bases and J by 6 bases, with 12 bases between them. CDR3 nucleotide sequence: TGTGCCAGCAGCCCCCCCGGGCGTAATTCACCCCTCCACTTT. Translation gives CASSPPGRNSPLHF.

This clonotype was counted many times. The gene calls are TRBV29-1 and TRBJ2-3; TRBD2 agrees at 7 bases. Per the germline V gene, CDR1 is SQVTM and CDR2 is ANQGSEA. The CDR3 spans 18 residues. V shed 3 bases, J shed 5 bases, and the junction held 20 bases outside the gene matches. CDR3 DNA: TGCAGCGTTGAGATAGGGCTGCGTGCGGGGCGGGGGAAAGATACGCAGTATTTT. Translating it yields CSVEIGLRAGRGKDTQYF.

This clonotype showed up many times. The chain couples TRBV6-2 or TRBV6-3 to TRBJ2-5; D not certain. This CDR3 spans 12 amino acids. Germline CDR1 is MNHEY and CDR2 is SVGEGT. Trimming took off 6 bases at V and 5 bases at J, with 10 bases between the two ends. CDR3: CASSSPHETQYF. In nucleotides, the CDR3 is TGTGCCAGCAGCTCCCCCCATGAGACCCAGTACTTC.

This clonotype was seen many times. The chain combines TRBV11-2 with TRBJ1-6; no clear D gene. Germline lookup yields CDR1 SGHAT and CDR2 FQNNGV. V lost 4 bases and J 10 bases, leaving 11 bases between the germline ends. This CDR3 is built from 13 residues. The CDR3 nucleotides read TGTGCCAGCAGCTCCCGAGAATTATCACCCCTCCACTTT. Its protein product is CASSSRELSPLHF.

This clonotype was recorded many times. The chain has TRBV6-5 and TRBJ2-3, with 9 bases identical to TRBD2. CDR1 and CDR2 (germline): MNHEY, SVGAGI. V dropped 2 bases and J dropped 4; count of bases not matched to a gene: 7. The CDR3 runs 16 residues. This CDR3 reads CASSYGGGGAADTQYF. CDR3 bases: TGTGCCAGCAGTTACGGGGGCGGGGGGGCGGCAGATACGCAGTATTTT.

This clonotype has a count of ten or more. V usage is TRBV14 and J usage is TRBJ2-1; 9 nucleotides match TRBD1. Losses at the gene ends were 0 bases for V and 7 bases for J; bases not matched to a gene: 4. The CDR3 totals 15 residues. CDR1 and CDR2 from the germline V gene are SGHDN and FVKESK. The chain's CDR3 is CASSQEWDRENEQFF. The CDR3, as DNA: TGTGCCAGCAGCCAAGAGTGGGACAGGGAGAATGAGCAGTTCTTC.

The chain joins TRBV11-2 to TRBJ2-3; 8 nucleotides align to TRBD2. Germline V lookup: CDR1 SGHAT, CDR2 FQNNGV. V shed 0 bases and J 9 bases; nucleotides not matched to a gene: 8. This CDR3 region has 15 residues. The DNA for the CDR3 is TGTGCCAGCAGCTTAGACTACGGGGGACTAGGGACGCAGTATTTT. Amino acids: CASSLDYGGLGTQYF.

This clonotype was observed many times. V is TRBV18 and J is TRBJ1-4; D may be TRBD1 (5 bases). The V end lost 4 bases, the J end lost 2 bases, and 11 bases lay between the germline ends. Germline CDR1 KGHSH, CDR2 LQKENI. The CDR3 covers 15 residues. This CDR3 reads CASSRDPGTNEKLFF. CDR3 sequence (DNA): TGTGCCAGCTCACGGGACCCAGGGACTAATGAAAAACTGTTTTTT.

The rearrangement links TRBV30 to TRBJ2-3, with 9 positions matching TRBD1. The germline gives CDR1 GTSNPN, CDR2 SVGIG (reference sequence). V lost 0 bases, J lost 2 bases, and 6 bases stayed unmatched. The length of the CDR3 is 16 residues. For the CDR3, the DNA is TGTGCCTGGAGTGTGGTCGGACAGGGGCCCACAGATACGCAGTATTTT. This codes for CAWSVVGQGPTDTQYF.

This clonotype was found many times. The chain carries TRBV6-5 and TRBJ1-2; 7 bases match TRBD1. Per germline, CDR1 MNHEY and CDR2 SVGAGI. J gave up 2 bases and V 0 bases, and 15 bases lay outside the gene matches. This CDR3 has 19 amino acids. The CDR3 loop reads CASSYSMGTWDSLNYGYTF. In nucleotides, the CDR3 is TGTGCCAGCAGTTACTCGATGGGCACATGGGACAGTCTGAACTATGGCTACACCTTC.

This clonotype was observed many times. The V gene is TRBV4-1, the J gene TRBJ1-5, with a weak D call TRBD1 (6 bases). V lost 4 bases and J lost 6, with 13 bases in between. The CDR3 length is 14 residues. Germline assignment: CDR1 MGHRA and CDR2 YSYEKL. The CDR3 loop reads CASSRGQKGQPQHF. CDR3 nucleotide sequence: TGCGCCAGCAGCCGCGGACAGAAGGGTCAGCCCCAGCATTTT.

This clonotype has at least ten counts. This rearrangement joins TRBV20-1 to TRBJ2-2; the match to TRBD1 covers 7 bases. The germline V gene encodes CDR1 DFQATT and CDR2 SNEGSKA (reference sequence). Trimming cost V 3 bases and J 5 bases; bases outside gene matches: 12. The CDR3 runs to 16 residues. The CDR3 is CSASASGGSYTGELFF. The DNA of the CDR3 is TGCAGTGCTAGTGCGTCAGGGGGAAGTTATACCGGGGAGCTGTTTTTT.

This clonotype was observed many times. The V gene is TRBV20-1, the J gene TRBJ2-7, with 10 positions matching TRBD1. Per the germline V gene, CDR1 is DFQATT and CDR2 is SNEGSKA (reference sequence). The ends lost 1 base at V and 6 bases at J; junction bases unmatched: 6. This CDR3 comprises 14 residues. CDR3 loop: CSARVPGQGFEQYF. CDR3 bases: TGCAGTGCTAGAGTCCCGGGACAGGGGTTCGAGCAGTACTTC.

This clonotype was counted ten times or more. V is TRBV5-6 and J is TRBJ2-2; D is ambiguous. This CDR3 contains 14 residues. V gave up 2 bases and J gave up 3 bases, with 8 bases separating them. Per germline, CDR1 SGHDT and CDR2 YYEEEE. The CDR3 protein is CASSFETHTGELFF. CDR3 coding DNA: TGTGCCAGCAGCTTCGAGACTCACACCGGGGAGCTGTTTTTT.

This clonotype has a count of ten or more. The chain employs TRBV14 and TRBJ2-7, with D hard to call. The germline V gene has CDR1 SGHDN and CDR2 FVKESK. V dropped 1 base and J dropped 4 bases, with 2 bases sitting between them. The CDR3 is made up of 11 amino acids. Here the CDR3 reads CASSQVYEQYF. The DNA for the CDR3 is TGTGCCAGCAGCCAAGTTTACGAGCAGTACTTC.

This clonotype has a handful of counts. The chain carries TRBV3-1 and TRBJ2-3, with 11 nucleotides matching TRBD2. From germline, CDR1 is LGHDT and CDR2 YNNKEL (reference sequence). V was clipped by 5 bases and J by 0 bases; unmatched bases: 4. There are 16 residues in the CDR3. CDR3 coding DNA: TGTGCCAGCAGCGAAGGGACTAGCGGAAGCACAGATACGCAGTATTTT. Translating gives CASSEGTSGSTDTQYF.

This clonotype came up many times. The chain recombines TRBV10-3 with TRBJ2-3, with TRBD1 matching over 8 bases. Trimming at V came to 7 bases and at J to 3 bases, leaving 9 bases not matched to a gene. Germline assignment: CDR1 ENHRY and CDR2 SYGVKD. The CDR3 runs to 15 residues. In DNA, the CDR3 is TGTGCCATCAATCAAGACAGGGGTAGTACAGATACGCAGTATTTT. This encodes CAINQDRGSTDTQYF.

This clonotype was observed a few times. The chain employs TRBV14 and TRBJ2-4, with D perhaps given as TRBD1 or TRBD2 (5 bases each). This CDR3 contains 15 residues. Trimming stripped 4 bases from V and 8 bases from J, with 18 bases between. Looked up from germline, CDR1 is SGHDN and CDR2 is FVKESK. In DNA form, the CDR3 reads TGTGCCAGCAGCCCACTTGAGTACGGGACGGACATTCAGTACTTC. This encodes CASSPLEYGTDIQYF.

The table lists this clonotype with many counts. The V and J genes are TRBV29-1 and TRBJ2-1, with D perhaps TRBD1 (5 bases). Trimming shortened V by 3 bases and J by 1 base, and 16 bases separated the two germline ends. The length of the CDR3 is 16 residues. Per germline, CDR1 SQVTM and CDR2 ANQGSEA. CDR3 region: CSVESTEFFSYNEQFF. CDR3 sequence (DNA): TGCAGCGTTGAGTCGACAGAGTTCTTTTCCTACAATGAGCAGTTCTTC.